These 14 T cell receptor beta chains came from one sample sequenced in a study of T cells in narcolepsy listed by TCRdb under 2018. The method behind the library was the immunoSEQ multiplex PCR assay. The immuneACCESS repertoire file appears here via TCRdb, limited to in-frame rearrangements. These files lack a portion of the clones; in checked studies, under half of the deficit traces to unresolved V genes, and the cause of the others is not known. This sample comprises 25,000 to 35,000 clones, over 75% of them detected only once. Jointly, the top ten make up about 0.84% of the sample. Input material: CD45RA- memory CD4+ T cells from PBMCs. The meaning of the sample's cell subset or site label: memory T cells sorted ex vivo from peripheral blood. These TCRs come from a human donor with narcolepsy.

The V and J genes are TRBV5-1 and TRBJ1-1; D is perhaps TRBD1 (5 bases). The CDR3 runs 14 residues. Per germline, CDR1 SGHRS and CDR2 YFSETQ. Trimming removed 4 bases from V and 4 bases from J, with 14 bases in between. CDR3 nucleotides: TGCGCCAGCAGCCCCCCGACAGAAGGCACTGAAGCTTTCTTT. The encoded protein is CASSPPTEGTEAFF.

The chain uses TRBV10-3 and TRBJ2-1; weak D call: TRBD1 (6 bases). Per germline, CDR1 ENHRY and CDR2 SYGVKD. V was clipped by 4 bases and J by 0 bases, with 13 bases between them. CDR3 size: 16 residues. The DNA for the CDR3 is TGTGCCATCAGTGTTCAGGGGAAAAACTCCTACAATGAGCAGTTCTTC. Its protein product is CAISVQGKNSYNEQFF.

This clone was detected a few times. V and J are TRBV5-4 and TRBJ1-2, with D perhaps TRBD1 (5 bases). Deletions cut 0 bases from V and 8 bases from J, with 11 bases between. The CDR3 runs 13 residues. Germline-derived CDR1 and CDR2 are SGHNT and YYREEE (reference sequence). The CDR3 loop is CASSLEVGRGYTF. For the CDR3, the DNA is TGTGCCAGCAGCTTGGAGGTGGGGCGGGGCTACACCTTC.

The gene calls are TRBV13 and TRBJ1-1; D gene uncertain. Trimming pared 2 bases from V and 4 bases from J, leaving 8 bases between. The germline V gene has CDR1 PRHDT and CDR2 FYEKMQ (reference sequence). This CDR3 region has 13 residues. The CDR3 nucleotides read TGTGCCAGCAGCTTACGGGGTTTCACTGAAGCTTTCTTT. It codes for CASSLRGFTEAFF.

The chain uses TRBV5-4 and TRBJ2-5; 8 bases are a match to TRBD1. The trim removed 4 bases at V and 5 bases at J, leaving 10 bases unmatched. Germline CDR1 reads SGHNT; CDR2 reads YYREEE (reference sequence). This CDR3 has 15 residues. The DNA for the CDR3 is TGTGCCAGCAGCGGATGGCAGGGGGCGGCCGAGACCCAGTACTTC. Translation gives CASSGWQGAAETQYF.

J is TRBJ2-5 and V is TRBV10-3; D perhaps matches TRBD1 (8 bases). The CDR3 consists of 15 residues. The germline V gene encodes CDR1 ENHRY and CDR2 SYGVKD. Trimming cost V 4 bases and J 5 bases, with 17 bases left between them. CDR3 sequence: CAISGLGQGGETQYF. In nucleotides, the CDR3 is TGTGCCATCAGTGGTCTCGGACAGGGAGGGGAGACCCAGTACTTC.

The chain recombines TRBV7-9 with TRBJ1-2; D uncertain. The germline gives CDR1 SEHNR, CDR2 FQNEAQ (reference sequence). This CDR3 region has 14 residues. Trimming stripped 1 base from V and 2 bases from J, with 8 bases between. The CDR3 nucleotides read TGTGCCAGCAGCTTAGGGGAACCCAACTATGGCTACACCTTC. Encoded protein: CASSLGEPNYGYTF.

The rearrangement joins TRBV30 to TRBJ1-5; D remains ambiguous. The CDR3 extends over 13 amino acids. CDR1 and CDR2 (germline): GTSNPN, SVGIG (reference sequence). With 0 bases removed from V and 7 bases from J, the gap between germline ends came to 10 bases. CDR3 sequence reads: CAWSVKGGQPQHF. CDR3 in DNA: TGTGCCTGGAGTGTAAAAGGCGGCCAGCCCCAGCATTTT.

The chain has TRBV29-1 and TRBJ1-4; 7 bases match TRBD1. The CDR3 is made up of 14 amino acids. From germline, CDR1 is SQVTM and CDR2 ANQGSEA. After removal of 3 bases from V and 2 bases from J, the junction contained 3 bases not matched to a gene. CDR3 region: CSVDATGTNEKLFF. The CDR3 DNA reads TGCAGCGTTGACGCGACAGGGACTAATGAAAAACTGTTTTTT.

The chain is built from TRBV28 and TRBJ2-6; 8 bases align to TRBD1. CDR3 length: 18 residues. Germline V gene data show CDR1 as MDHEN and CDR2 as SYDVKM. The trim removed 5 bases at V and 0 bases at J, leaving 9 bases unmatched. DNA of the CDR3: TGTGCCAGCAGTCGCGCTGGGCAGGGGGCCTCTGGGGCCAACGTCCTGACTTTC. It is translated as CASSRAGQGASGANVLTF.

V and J are TRBV4-3 and TRBJ2-4; TRBD1 matches 7 bases. CDR3 length equals 15 residues. CDR1 LGHNA and CDR2 YSLEER come from the germline V gene. V was pared by 3 bases and J by 3 bases, with 5 bases of the junction left unmatched. The CDR3 is CASSHLRDSKNIQYF. The CDR3 region has the DNA TGCGCCAGCAGCCACCTCCGGGACAGCAAAAACATTCAGTACTTC.

The CDR3 loop reads CASSPSGGSYNEQFF. CDR3 nucleotides: TGTGCCAGCAGCCCTAGCGGGGGTTCCTACAATGAGCAGTTCTTC. The chain employs TRBV7-2 and TRBJ2-1; 10 bases are a match to TRBD2. Germline V gene data show CDR1 as SGHTA and CDR2 as FQGNSA. Trimming removed 5 bases from V and 1 base from J; junction bases left unmatched: 2. The CDR3 has 15 amino acids. Using reference TRBV7-2 and TRBJ2-1 for the parts outside the CDR3, the full variable domain is GAGVSQSPSNKVTEKGKDVELRCDPISGHTALYWYRQSLGQGLEFLIYFQGNSAPDKSGLPSDRFSAERTGGSVSTLTIQRTQQEDSAVYLCASSPSGGSYNEQFFGPGTRLTVL.

The gene calls are TRBV7-2 and TRBJ1-1; D is unclear. Between the trimmed V and J ends, which lost 3 bases and 0 bases, there was a span of 5 bases. This CDR3 is built from 13 residues. In germline, CDR1 is SGHTA, CDR2 FQGNSA. The CDR3: CASSLRLNTEAFF. The CDR3 coding sequence is TGTGCCAGCAGCTTGCGTCTGAACACTGAAGCTTTCTTT.

The rearrangement joins TRBV19 to TRBJ1-5; 7 bases line up with TRBD1. In germline, CDR1 is LNHDA, CDR2 SQIVND (reference sequence). This CDR3 region has 15 residues. J was trimmed by 5 bases and V by 3 bases; bases with no gene match: 7. CDR3 sequence: CASSMGYRGDQPQHF. DNA for the CDR3: TGTGCCAGTAGTATGGGATACAGGGGAGATCAGCCCCAGCATTTT.